The T cell receptor beta chain under discussion was sequenced for a study of T cells expressing NK-cell markers. Study-wide results and caveats: A handful of donors showed these clonotypes also leading the CD3+CD56-NKG2C+ fraction.

The length of the CDR3 is 16 residues. Of note for this clonotype: The antigen is undetermined.

UMI-tagged 5'RACE template switching yielded the TCR beta cDNA. Reanalyzing the 5' RACE reads, TCRdb keeps one entry per CDR3 protein, without DNA. This listing includes about 300,000 distinct CDR3 sequences. The rearrangement uses TRBV12-3 or TRBV12-4 and TRBJ2-3; TCRdb's D call of TRBD1 is untestable without DNA. The TCR sequence derives from a woman aged 18 to 75 in good health. The material sequenced was blood T cells: a sorted CD56 or NKG2C T cell subset, CD4+ or CD8+ T cells, or bulk PBMC T cells (not recorded which). CDR3 in amino acids: CASSSAQGAGTDTQYF.